The 30 T cell receptor beta chains in this list originate from one sample, sequenced in a study of shared clonotypes between healthy human individuals. CD8 cells regarded as naive lacked CD45RO, were positively chosen for CCR7, and omitted terminally differentiated effector memory CD45RA+ cells. Data came from immunoSEQ multiplex PCR; TCRdb stores just in-frame clones and leaves some out. The sample lists millions of clones; over 85% were seen once. Sequenced sample: naive CD8+ T cells sorted from blood. These receptor sequences come from a man aged 18 to 35 in good health.

This chain joins TRBV18 and TRBJ2-7; D possibly corresponds to TRBD2 (5 bases). CDR1 KGHSH and CDR2 LQKENI come from the germline V gene. This CDR3 comprises 16 residues. Trimming stripped 1 base from V and 4 bases from J, with 17 bases between. In DNA, the CDR3 is TGTGCCAGCTCACCACTAGAGGGAACCGATGAGTACGAGCAGTACTTC. As protein: CASSPLEGTDEYEQYF.

This chain joins TRBV4-1 and TRBJ1-1; weak D call: TRBD1 (6 bases). The CDR3 runs 14 residues. Looked up from germline, CDR1 is MGHRA and CDR2 is YSYEKL. V was clipped by 2 bases and J by 6 bases, with 13 bases between them. In DNA, the CDR3 is TGCGCCAGCAGCCAACGTGCGGGGGCCGCTGAAGCTTTCTTT. Translated, it gives CASSQRAGAAEAFF.

The V gene is TRBV5-1, the J gene TRBJ2-3, with D unclear. Trimming pared 2 bases from V and 3 bases from J, leaving 13 bases between. Germline lookup yields CDR1 SGHRS and CDR2 YFSETQ. The CDR3 totals 15 residues. The CDR3 region has the DNA TGCGCCAGCAGCTTCAGCAGGCTTCGTACAGATACGCAGTATTTT. As protein: CASSFSRLRTDTQYF.

V gene TRBV2 combines with J gene TRBJ2-7; D may be TRBD1 (6 bases). Between the trimmed V and J ends, which lost 7 bases and 2 bases, there was a span of 15 bases. This CDR3 has 14 residues. Germline assignment: CDR1 SNHLY and CDR2 FYNNEI. The CDR3 DNA reads TGTGCCAGCAAGCCTAGGGACACCACCTACGAGCAGTACTTC. Residues: CASKPRDTTYEQYF.

The chain has TRBV6-6 and TRBJ2-3; 8 nucleotides line up with TRBD2. This CDR3 contains 16 residues. Per the germline V gene, CDR1 is MNHNY and CDR2 is SVGAGI (reference sequence). Losses at the gene ends were 6 bases for V and 0 bases for J; bases not matched to a gene: 8. CDR3 sequence: CASSPRTSRSTDTQYF. The DNA of the CDR3 is TGTGCCAGCAGCCCTCGGACTAGCCGGAGCACAGATACGCAGTATTTT.

The chain uses TRBV6-5 and TRBJ1-2, with D uncertain. The V and J ends lost 4 bases and 2 bases respectively, with 11 bases between them. In germline, CDR1 is MNHEY, CDR2 SVGAGI. This CDR3 is 14 amino acids long. The CDR3 region is CASSLDGRNYGYTF. Written as DNA, the CDR3 is TGTGCCAGCAGTTTGGACGGACGAAACTATGGCTACACCTTC.

The V gene is TRBV7-6, the J gene TRBJ2-1; 11 bases fit TRBD2. The junction had 4 bases not matched to a gene; V was cut back by 5 bases and J by 1 base. The CDR3 has 16 amino acids. Germline V gene sequence: CDR1 SGHVS, CDR2 FNYEAQ. Here the CDR3 reads CASSIGTSGSYNEQFF. In DNA form, the CDR3 reads TGTGCCAGCAGCATTGGGACTAGCGGTTCCTACAATGAGCAGTTCTTC.

This clone occurred a few times. The chain carries TRBV11-2 and TRBJ1-6; possible D gene TRBD1, 5 bases. Germline assignment: CDR1 SGHAT and CDR2 FQNNGV. The V and J ends lost 4 bases and 7 bases respectively, with 17 bases between them. The CDR3 has 16 residues. CDR3 in DNA: TGTGCCAGCAGCTCGGGGGGGTGGCACCCCAATTCACCCCTCCACTTT. This gives the protein CASSSGGWHPNSPLHF. Full variable domain (missing parts from reference TRBV11-2 and TRBJ1-6): EAGVAQSPRYKIIEKRQSVAFWCNPISGHATLYWYQQILGQGPKLLIQFQNNGVVDDSQLPKDRFSAERLKGVDSTLKIQPAKLEDSAVYLCASSSGGWHPNSPLHFGNGTRLTVT.

For the CDR3, the DNA is TGTGCCAGCAGTTCGACAGAGTACTATGGCTACACCTTC. Translated, it gives CASSSTEYYGYTF. The V gene is TRBV6-5, the J gene TRBJ1-2; tentative D call: TRBD1 (5 bases). The germline V gene encodes CDR1 MNHEY and CDR2 SVGAGI. This CDR3 is built from 13 residues. Trimming stripped 4 bases from V and 3 bases from J, with 9 bases between.

The chain uses TRBV27 and TRBJ1-5; D not certain. V lost 3 bases to trimming and J lost 6 bases, with 6 bases between them. Germline values: CDR1 MNHEY, CDR2 SMNVEV (reference sequence). The CDR3 sequence is 12 residues long. DNA for the CDR3: TGTGCCAGCAGTTTTGAGGGTCAGCCCCAGCATTTT. The encoded protein is CASSFEGQPQHF.

This chain uses TRBV7-2 with TRBJ2-7; maybe TRBD2 (5 bases). This CDR3 spans 15 amino acids. The germline CDR1 and CDR2 sequences are SGHTA and FQGNSA. V was shortened by 4 bases and J by 2 bases, with 15 bases between the two germline ends. The CDR3 spells CASSSPGLGTYEQYF. The CDR3 DNA sequence: TGTGCCAGCAGCTCACCGGGCCTCGGGACCTACGAGCAGTACTTC.

The V gene is TRBV19, the J gene TRBJ1-6; D possibly corresponds to TRBD1 (5 bases). The CDR3 is 16 amino acids. Germline lookup yields CDR1 LNHDA and CDR2 SQIVND (reference sequence). V shed 3 bases and J shed 8 bases, with 17 bases lying between them. CDR3 bases: TGTGCCAGTAGTATGTACTCCTACGGGGCAGATTCACCCCTCCACTTT. It is translated as CASSMYSYGADSPLHF. The full variable domain, completed using reference TRBV19 and TRBJ1-6, is DGGITQSPKYLFRKEGQNVTLSCEQNLNHDAMYWYRQDPGQGLRLIYYSQIVNDFQKGDIAEGYSVSREKKESFPLTVTSAQKNPTAFYLCASSMYSYGADSPLHFGNGTRLTVT.

This clone was counted once. The chain links TRBV6-5 to TRBJ1-1; the match to TRBD1 covers 8 bases. V lost 5 bases, J lost 4 bases, and 6 bases stayed unmatched. This CDR3 region has 14 residues. Germline V gene lookup returns CDR1 MNHEY and CDR2 SVGAGI. CDR3 amino acids: CASSTQGASTEAFF. Written as DNA, the CDR3 is TGTGCCAGCAGTACCCAGGGGGCCAGCACTGAAGCTTTCTTT.

On this clone itself: Other DNA sequences in the same sample also yield this CDR3. The CDR3 sequence is CAISGGYEQYF. DNA of the CDR3: TGTGCCATCAGTGGGGGTTACGAGCAGTACTTC. The chain carries TRBV10-3 and TRBJ2-7; the D is unclear. V shed 4 bases and J shed 4 bases, with 5 bases lying between them. The CDR3 loop spans 11 amino acids. In germline, CDR1 is ENHRY, CDR2 SYGVKD.

The genes are TRBV7-6 and TRBJ2-1, with TRBD2 identical over 10 bases. CDR1 and CDR2 (germline): SGHVS, FNYEAQ. V shed 3 bases, J shed 6 bases, and the junction held 11 bases outside the gene matches. CDR3 size: 17 residues. CDR3 protein: CASSFPLAGGLGNEQFF. As DNA, the CDR3 is TGTGCCAGCAGCTTCCCGTTAGCGGGAGGATTAGGCAATGAGCAGTTCTTC.

About this clone: Other DNA sequences in this sample translate to the same CDR3. The chain employs TRBV4-1 and TRBJ1-5; D gene uncertain. Germline loops: CDR1 MGHRA, CDR2 YSYEKL. The CDR3 is 14 amino acids. The germline V and J ends were trimmed by 0 bases and 4 bases, with 7 bases remaining between them. DNA for the CDR3: TGCGCCAGCAGCCAAGAAAGGCAGAATCAGCCCCAGCATTTT. Translation gives CASSQERQNQPQHF.

The J gene is TRBJ1-5, the V gene TRBV27; D is uncertain. The length of the CDR3 is 15 residues. Trimming took off 6 bases at V and 3 bases at J, with 15 bases between the two ends. CDR1 and CDR2 (germline): MNHEY, SMNVEV (reference sequence). This chain's CDR3 is CASRAGYFDNQPQHF. The CDR3 coding sequence is TGTGCCAGCAGGGCGGGGTATTTTGACAATCAGCCCCAGCATTTT.

CDR3 region: CASSTQGGADTQYF. CDR3 DNA: TGCGCCAGCAGCACGCAGGGTGGCGCAGATACGCAGTATTTT. The gene calls are TRBV4-1 and TRBJ2-3, with D perhaps matching TRBD1 (5 bases). Trimming stripped 5 bases from V and 4 bases from J, with 13 bases between. Germline V CDR1 and CDR2: MGHRA, YSYEKL. CDR3 length: 14 amino acids.

The J gene is TRBJ2-7, the V gene TRBV14; D is perhaps TRBD1 (6 bases). This CDR3 contains 14 residues. V was pared by 4 bases and J by 3 bases, with 13 bases between. CDR1 and CDR2 from the germline V gene are SGHDN and FVKESK. Here the CDR3 reads CASSPRTENYEQYF. The DNA for the CDR3 is TGTGCCAGCAGCCCTCGGACAGAGAACTACGAGCAGTACTTC.

The J gene is TRBJ1-5, the V gene TRBV5-4; 8 nucleotides line up with TRBD1. The CDR3 is 13 residues long. Germline assignment: CDR1 SGHNT and CDR2 YYREEE (reference sequence). V lost 5 bases and J lost 6; bases outside the gene matches: 4. The CDR3 DNA sequence: TGTGCCAGCAGTACAGGGGGTGGTCAGCCCCAGCATTTT. It translates to CASSTGGGQPQHF.

As to this clone: A clone one base away is much larger, so this may be a read error. The same CDR3 can be traced to other DNA sequences in this sample. CDR3 DNA sequence: TGTGCCAGCAGCTTTGGCAGCTCCTACGAGCAGTACTTC. This gives the protein CASSFGSSYEQYF. The chain links TRBV11-3 to TRBJ2-7; D not certain. The V gene lost 3 bases and the J gene lost 0 bases, with 6 bases spanning the gap. Germline CDR1 and CDR2: SGHNT and YENEEA. The CDR3 spans 13 residues.

V usage is TRBV7-9 and J usage is TRBJ2-7; TRBD2 aligns across 11 bases. J lost 5 bases, V lost 5 bases, and 8 bases had no gene match. This CDR3 is built from 15 residues. CDR1 and CDR2 from the germline V gene are SEHNR and FQNEAQ (reference sequence). CDR3 amino acids: CASSPTSGRGHEQYF. The DNA for the CDR3 is TGTGCCAGCAGCCCCACTAGCGGGAGAGGCCACGAGCAGTACTTC.

The J gene is TRBJ2-7, the V gene TRBV28; D ambiguous. Germline CDR1 and CDR2: MDHEN and SYDVKM. V was clipped by 3 bases and J by 7 bases, with 13 bases between them. The CDR3 is 13 residues long. CDR3 bases: TGTGCCAGCAGTTTTAATCTTAGGTGGGAGCAGTACTTC. This translates into CASSFNLRWEQYF.

In DNA, the CDR3 is TGTGCCAGCAGTGCGGGACAGACGATTCAAGAGACCCAGTACTTC. This gives the protein CASSAGQTIQETQYF. The chain is built from TRBV6-1 and TRBJ2-5; 7 positions agree with TRBD1. CDR3 size: 15 residues. J was trimmed by 2 bases and V by 4 bases; bases with no gene match: 7. The germline V gene has CDR1 MNHNS and CDR2 SASEGT.

This chain uses TRBV27 with TRBJ2-7; 10 bases line up with TRBD2. The CDR3 consists of 14 residues. V was clipped by 6 bases and J by 4 bases; unmatched bases: 6. Germline V gives CDR1 MNHEY, CDR2 SMNVEV (reference sequence). The chain's CDR3 is CASSSSGRRYEQYF. The CDR3 DNA is TGTGCCAGCAGCTCTAGCGGGAGAAGGTACGAGCAGTACTTC.

This clone appeared a few times. This chain joins TRBV28 and TRBJ1-1; D is uncertain. The V and J ends lost 6 bases and 5 bases respectively, with 7 bases between them. The CDR3 covers 11 residues. CDR1 MDHEN and CDR2 SYDVKM come from the germline V gene. As DNA, the CDR3 is TGTGCCAGCAGCCCCAAGACTGAAGCTTTCTTT. Its translation: CASSPKTEAFF.

The rearrangement joins TRBV19 to TRBJ1-1; D remains ambiguous. The CDR3 is 13 amino acids. The germline CDR1 and CDR2 sequences are LNHDA and SQIVND (reference sequence). V was cut by 5 bases and J by 1 base, with 8 bases left in between. The CDR3 loop reads CASSQFTNTEAFF. Here the CDR3 DNA reads TGTGCCAGTAGTCAGTTTACGAACACTGAAGCTTTCTTT.

The V call is TRBV6-5, the J call TRBJ2-3; 7 bases fit TRBD2. The V segment lost 6 bases and the J segment 3 bases; nucleotides outside the gene matches: 9. Per the germline V gene, CDR1 is MNHEY and CDR2 is SVGAGI. This CDR3 has 15 amino acids. The CDR3 is CASSPGLGGTDTQYF. The CDR3 DNA follows: TGTGCCAGCAGCCCCGGACTAGGCGGGACAGATACGCAGTATTTT.

The J gene is TRBJ2-7, the V gene TRBV19, with a weak D call TRBD2 (6 bases). This CDR3 is 13 amino acids long. V was trimmed by 4 bases and J by 3 bases, leaving 10 bases between them. Germline lookup yields CDR1 LNHDA and CDR2 SQIVND (reference sequence). The CDR3: CASSTGLGYEQYF. As DNA, the CDR3 is TGTGCCAGTAGTACGGGACTTGGCTACGAGCAGTACTTC.

The chain is built from TRBV7-8 and TRBJ2-7; 8 bases fit TRBD1. The J segment lost 1 base and the V segment lost 4 bases, leaving 3 bases of the junction unmatched. This CDR3 has 14 residues. Per the germline V gene, CDR1 is SGHVS and CDR2 is FQNEAQ. CDR3 region: CASSSRGPSYEQYF. CDR3 bases: TGTGCCAGCAGCTCCAGGGGGCCTTCCTACGAGCAGTACTTC.